This section outlines one T cell receptor beta chain sequence together with its context. The antigen is unknown. The libraries of TRB cDNA were prepared using 5' RACE with UMI labels. Each CDR3 protein gets one entry in TCRdb, which reprocessed the 5' RACE reads and gives no DNA. Here the sample table reports 50,000 or so distinct CDR3 sequences. This CDR3 has 16 residues. From germline, CDR1 is SGHTA and CDR2 FQGNSA. These data come from a study of CXCR3-negative and CXCR3-positive naive CD8 T cells. Study at large: Each library gave roughly 1.5 +/- 0.3 million of approximately 150 million TRB reads.

Study-wide results and caveats: Memory CD8+ cells showed much lower diversity, while both naive subsets displayed comparably high diversity. Memory cells diverged, while naive CXCR3-positive and CXCR3-negative cells had similar TRBV-TRBJ usage. Naive subsets had comparable surface CD5; TCR strength was inferred from TRB CDR3 properties. Hydrophobicity of TRB CDR3s was greater in CXCR3-positive naive cells than in CXCR3-negative naive cells.

This TCR came from a human donor in good health. Some clones in this sample may be carry-over from other donors' samples. Material for sequencing was naive CXCR3+ CD8+ T cells from blood. Specified subset: CD45RO-CCR7+CD27+CD95- naive CD8+ T cells expressing CXCR3 (TNR3+). The rearrangement joins TRBV7-2 to TRBJ2-1; the D call from TCRdb, TRBD1, cannot be confirmed without DNA. This CDR3 is CASSFSGGMGGNEQFF.